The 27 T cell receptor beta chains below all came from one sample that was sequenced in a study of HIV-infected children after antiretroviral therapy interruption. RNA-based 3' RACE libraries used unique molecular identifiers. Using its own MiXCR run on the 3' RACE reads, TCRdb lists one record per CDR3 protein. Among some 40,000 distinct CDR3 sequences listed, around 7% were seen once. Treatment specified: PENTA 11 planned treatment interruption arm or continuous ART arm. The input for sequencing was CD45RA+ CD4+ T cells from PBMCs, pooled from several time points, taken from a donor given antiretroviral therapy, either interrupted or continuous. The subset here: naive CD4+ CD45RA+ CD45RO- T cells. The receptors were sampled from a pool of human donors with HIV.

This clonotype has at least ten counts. The chain's CDR3 is CSVESPRAAGRNYTDTQYF. CDR3 coding DNA: TGCAGCGTTGAATCCCCAAGAGCAGCGGGACGGAACTACACAGATACGCAGTATTTT. The chain is built from TRBV29-1 and TRBJ2-3; 7 nucleotides align to TRBD2. Trimming at V came to 2 bases and at J to 2 bases, leaving 19 bases not matched to a gene. Looked up from germline, CDR1 is SQVTM and CDR2 is ANQGSEA. The length of the CDR3 is 19 residues.

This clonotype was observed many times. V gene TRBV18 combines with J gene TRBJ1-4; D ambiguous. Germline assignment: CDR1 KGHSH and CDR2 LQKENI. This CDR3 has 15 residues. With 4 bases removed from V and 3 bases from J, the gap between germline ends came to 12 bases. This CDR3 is CASSRTPAANEKLFF. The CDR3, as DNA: TGTGCCAGCTCACGCACCCCGGCGGCTAATGAAAAACTGTTTTTT.

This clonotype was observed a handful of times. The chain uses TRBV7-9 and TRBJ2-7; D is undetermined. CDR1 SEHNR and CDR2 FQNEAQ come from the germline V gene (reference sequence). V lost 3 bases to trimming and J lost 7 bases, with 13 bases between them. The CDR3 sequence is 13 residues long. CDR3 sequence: CASSFPPSSEQYF. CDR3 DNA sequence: TGTGCCAGCAGCTTCCCCCCTAGTTCGGAGCAGTACTTC.

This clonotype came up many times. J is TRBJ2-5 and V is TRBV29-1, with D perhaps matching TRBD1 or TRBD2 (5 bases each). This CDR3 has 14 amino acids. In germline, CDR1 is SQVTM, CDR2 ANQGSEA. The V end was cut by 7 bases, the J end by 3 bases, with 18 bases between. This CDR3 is CSALARGFEETQYF. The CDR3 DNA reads TGCAGCGCCCTGGCGAGGGGTTTTGAAGAGACCCAGTACTTC.

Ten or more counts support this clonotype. CDR3: CASSPDPYTGELFF. DNA of the CDR3: TGTGCCAGCAGCCCCGACCCTTACACCGGGGAGCTGTTTTTT. The chain is built from TRBV7-6 and TRBJ2-2; D remains unclear. CDR1 SGHVS and CDR2 FNYEAQ come from the germline V gene. This CDR3 has 14 amino acids. V dropped 5 bases and J dropped 3 bases, with 10 bases sitting between them.

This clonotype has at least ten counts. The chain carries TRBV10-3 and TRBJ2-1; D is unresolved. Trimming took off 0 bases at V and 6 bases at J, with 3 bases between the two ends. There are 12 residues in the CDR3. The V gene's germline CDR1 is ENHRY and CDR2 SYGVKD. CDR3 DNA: TGTGCCATCAGTGAGTCGCTCAATGAGCAGTTCTTC. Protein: CAISESLNEQFF.

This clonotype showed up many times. The CDR3 here is CASVTGGDEQYF. CDR3 DNA sequence: TGTGCCAGCGTGACTGGGGGGGATGAACAGTACTTC. The gene calls are TRBV6-6 and TRBJ2-7; 7 nucleotides line up with TRBD2. This CDR3 contains 12 residues. Germline values: CDR1 MNHNY, CDR2 SVGAGI (reference sequence). J lost 10 bases, V lost 8 bases, and 11 bases had no gene match.

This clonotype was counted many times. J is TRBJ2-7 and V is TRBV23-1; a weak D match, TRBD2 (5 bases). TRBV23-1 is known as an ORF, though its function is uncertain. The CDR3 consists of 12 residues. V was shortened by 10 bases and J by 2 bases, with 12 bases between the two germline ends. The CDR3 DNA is TGCGCCACCTCCCCGGAGGCCTACGAGCAGTACTTC. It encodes CATSPEAYEQYF.

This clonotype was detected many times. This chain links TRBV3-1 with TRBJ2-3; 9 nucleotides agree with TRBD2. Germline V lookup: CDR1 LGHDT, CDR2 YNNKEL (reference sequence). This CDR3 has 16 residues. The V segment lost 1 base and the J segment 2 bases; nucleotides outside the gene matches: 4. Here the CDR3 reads CASSQASGAATDTQYF. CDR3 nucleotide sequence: TGTGCCAGCAGCCAAGCTAGCGGGGCGGCCACAGATACGCAGTATTTT.

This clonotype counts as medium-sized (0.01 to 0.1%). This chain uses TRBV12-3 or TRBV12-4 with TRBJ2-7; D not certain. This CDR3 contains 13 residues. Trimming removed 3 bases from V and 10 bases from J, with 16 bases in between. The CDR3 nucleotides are TGTGCCAGCAGTTTGGGCAGCTCCTATGAACAGTACTTC. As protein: CASSLGSSYEQYF.

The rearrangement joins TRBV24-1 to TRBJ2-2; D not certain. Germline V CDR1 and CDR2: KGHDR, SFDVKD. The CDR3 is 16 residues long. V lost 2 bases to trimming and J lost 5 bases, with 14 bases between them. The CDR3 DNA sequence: TGTGCCACCAGTGATTCCCCCTCAATTCCGACCGGGGAGCTGTTTTTT. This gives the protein CATSDSPSIPTGELFF.

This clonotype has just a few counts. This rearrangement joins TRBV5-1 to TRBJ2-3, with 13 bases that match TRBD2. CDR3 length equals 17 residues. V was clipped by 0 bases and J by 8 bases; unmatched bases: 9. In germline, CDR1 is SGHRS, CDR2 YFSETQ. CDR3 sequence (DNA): TGCGCCAGCAGCTTGGGTTCGACTAGCGGGAGGATTACTACGCAGTATTTT. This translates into CASSLGSTSGRITTQYF.

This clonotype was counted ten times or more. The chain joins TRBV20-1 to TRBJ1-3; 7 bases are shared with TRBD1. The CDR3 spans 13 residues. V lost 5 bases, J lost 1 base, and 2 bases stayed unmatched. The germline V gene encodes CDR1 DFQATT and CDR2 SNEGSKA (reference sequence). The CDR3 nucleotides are TGCAGTGCTCGACAGGGTTCTGGAAACACCATATATTTT. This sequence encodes CSARQGSGNTIYF.

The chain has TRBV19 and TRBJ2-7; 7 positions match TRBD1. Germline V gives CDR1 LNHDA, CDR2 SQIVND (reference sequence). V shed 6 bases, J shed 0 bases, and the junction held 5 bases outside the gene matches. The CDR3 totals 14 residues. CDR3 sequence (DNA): TGTGCCAGTAGAAACGACAGGGCCTCCTACGAGCAGTACTTC. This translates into CASRNDRASYEQYF.

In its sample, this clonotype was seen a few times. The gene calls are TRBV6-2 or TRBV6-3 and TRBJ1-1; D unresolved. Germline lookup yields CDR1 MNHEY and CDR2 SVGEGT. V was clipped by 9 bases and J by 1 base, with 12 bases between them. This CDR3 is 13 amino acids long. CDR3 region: CASPRLGNTEAFF. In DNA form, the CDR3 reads TGTGCCAGTCCTAGGTTGGGGAACACTGAAGCTTTCTTT.

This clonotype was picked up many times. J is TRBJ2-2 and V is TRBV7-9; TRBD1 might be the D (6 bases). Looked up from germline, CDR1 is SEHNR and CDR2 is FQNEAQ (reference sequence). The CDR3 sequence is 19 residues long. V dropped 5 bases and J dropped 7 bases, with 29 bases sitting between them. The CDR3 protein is CASSPKADWARGFHGELFF. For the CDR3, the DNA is TGTGCCAGCAGCCCAAAGGCAGATTGGGCCAGGGGATTTCACGGGGAGCTGTTTTTT.

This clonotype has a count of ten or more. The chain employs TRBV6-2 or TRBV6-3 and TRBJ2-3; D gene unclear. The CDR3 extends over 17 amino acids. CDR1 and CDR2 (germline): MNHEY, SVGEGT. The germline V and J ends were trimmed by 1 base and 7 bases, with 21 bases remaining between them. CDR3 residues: CASSYWAGKTNGNTQYF. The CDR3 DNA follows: TGTGCCAGCAGTTACTGGGCTGGCAAAACGAACGGCAATACGCAGTATTTT.

Written as DNA, the CDR3 is TGTGCCAACACAGGGGTTTATAGCAATCAGCCCCAGCATTTT. Amino acid sequence: CANTGVYSNQPQHF. The chain employs TRBV19 and TRBJ1-5; 7 bases line up with TRBD1. V gave up 10 bases and J gave up 0 bases; unmatched junction bases: 6. The V gene's germline CDR1 is LNHDA and CDR2 SQIVND (reference sequence). The CDR3 is made up of 14 amino acids.

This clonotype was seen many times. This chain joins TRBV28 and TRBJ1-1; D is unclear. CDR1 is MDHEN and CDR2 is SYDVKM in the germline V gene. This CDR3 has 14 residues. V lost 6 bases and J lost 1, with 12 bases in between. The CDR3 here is CASSTDAGNTEAFF. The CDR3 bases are TGTGCCAGCAGCACTGATGCAGGGAACACTGAAGCTTTCTTT.

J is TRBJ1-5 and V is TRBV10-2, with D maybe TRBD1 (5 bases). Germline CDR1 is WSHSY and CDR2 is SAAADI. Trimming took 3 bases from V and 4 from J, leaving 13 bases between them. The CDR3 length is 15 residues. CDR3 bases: TGCGCCAGCAGTGACTCCAGGGTTGGAAATCAGCCCCAGCATTTT. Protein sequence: CASSDSRVGNQPQHF.

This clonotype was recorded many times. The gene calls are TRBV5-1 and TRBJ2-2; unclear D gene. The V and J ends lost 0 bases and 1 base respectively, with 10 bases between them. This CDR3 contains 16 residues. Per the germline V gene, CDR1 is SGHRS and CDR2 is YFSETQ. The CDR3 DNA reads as TGCGCCAGCAGCTTGGGTCTAGTCGGGAACACCGGGGAGCTGTTTTTT. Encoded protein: CASSLGLVGNTGELFF. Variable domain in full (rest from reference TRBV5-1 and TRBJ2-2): KAGVTQTPRYLIKTRGQQVTLSCSPISGHRSVSWYQQTPGQGLQFLFEYFSETQRNKGNFPGRFSGRQFSNSRSEMNVSTLELGDSALYLCASSLGLVGNTGELFFGEGSRLTVL.

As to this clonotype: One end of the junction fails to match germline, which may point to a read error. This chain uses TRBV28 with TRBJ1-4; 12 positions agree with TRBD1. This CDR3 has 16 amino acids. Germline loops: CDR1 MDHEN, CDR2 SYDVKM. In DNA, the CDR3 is TGTGCCAGCGGTGATGCAGGGACAGGGGGCAACGAAAGATTATTTTTC. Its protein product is CASGDAGTGGNERLFF.

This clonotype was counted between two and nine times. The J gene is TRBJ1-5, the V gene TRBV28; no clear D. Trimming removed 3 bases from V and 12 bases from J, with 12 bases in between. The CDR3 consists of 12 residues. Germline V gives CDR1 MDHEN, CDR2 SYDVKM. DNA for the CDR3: TGTGCCAGCAGTTTTCTACGGGCGTTCCAGCATTTT. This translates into CASSFLRAFQHF. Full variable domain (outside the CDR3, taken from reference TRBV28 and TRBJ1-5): DVKVTQSSRYLVKRTGEKVFLECVQDMDHENMFWYRQDPGLGLRLIYFSYDVKMKEKGDIPEGYSVSREKKERFSLILESASTNQTSMYLCASSFLRAFQHFGDGTRLSIL.

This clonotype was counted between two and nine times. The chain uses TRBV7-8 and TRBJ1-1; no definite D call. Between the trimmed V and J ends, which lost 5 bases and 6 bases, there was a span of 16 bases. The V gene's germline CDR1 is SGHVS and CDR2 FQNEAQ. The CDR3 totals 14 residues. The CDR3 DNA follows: TGTGCCAGCAGCGCCAAGGTCGGGGATTCTGAAGCTTTCTTT. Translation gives CASSAKVGDSEAFF.

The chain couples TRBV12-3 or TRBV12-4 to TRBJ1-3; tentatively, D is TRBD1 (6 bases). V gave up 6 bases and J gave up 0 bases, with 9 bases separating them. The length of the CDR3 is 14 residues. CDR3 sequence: CASRQGTSGNTIYF. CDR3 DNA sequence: TGTGCCAGCAGGCAGGGGACCTCTGGAAACACCATATATTTT.

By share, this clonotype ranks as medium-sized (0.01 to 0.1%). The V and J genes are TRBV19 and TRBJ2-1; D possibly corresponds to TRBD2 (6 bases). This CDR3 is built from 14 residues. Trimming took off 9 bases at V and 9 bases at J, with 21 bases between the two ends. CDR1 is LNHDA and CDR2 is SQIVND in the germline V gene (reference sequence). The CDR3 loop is CASSGDWGYAEQFF. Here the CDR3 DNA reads TGTGCCAGCAGTGGGGACTGGGGCTATGCTGAGCAGTTCTTC. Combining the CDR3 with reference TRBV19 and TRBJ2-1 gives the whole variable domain DGGITQSPKYLFRKEGQNVTLSCEQNLNHDAMYWYRQDPGQGLRLIYYSQIVNDFQKGDIAEGYSVSREKKESFPLTVTSAQKNPTAFYLCASSGDWGYAEQFFGPGTRLTVL.

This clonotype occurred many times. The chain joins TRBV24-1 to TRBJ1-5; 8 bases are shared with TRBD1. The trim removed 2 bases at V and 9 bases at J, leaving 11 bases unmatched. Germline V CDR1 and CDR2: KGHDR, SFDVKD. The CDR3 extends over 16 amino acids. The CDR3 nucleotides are TGTGCCACCAGTGATTCCCGGACAGGGAAAGTTCGGCCCCAGCATTTT. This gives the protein CATSDSRTGKVRPQHF.